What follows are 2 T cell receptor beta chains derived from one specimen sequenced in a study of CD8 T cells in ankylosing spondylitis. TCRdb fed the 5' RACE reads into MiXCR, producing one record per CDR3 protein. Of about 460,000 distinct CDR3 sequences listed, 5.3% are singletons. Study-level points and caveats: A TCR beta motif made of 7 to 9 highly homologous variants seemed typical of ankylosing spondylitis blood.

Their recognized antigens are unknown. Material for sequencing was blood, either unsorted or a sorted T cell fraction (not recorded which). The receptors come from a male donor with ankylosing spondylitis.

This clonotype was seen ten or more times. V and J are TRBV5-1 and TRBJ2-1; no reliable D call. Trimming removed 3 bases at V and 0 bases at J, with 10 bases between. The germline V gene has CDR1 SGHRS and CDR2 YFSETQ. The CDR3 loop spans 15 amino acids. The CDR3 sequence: CASSSELTSYNEQFF. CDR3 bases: TGCGCCAGCAGCTCCGAGCTTACCTCCTACAATGAGCAGTTCTTC.

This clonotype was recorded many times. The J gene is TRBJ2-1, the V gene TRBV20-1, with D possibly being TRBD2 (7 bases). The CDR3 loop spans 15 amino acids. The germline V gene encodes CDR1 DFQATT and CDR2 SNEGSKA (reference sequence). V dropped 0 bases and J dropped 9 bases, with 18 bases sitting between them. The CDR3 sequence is CSARDSQGGLVEQFF. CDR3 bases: TGCAGTGCTAGAGATTCACAGGGAGGGCTAGTTGAGCAGTTCTTC.